The 15 T cell receptor beta chains below all came from one sample that was sequenced in a study of OX40 agonist ivuxolimab in advanced cancers. Method: immunoSEQ multiplex PCR; TCRdb's copy keeps in-frame clones and lacks some. Among tens of thousands of clones, roughly 88% were seen once, and the ten largest hold about 0.3%. The specimen was CD4+ or CD8+ T cells sorted from blood, collected in a trial of the OX40 agonist ivuxolimab. Receptors originate from an adult with an advanced solid tumor such as melanoma, head and neck, liver or kidney cancer.

The chain couples TRBV19 to TRBJ2-1, with 8 nucleotides matching TRBD2. This CDR3 has 14 amino acids. The ends lost 5 bases at V and 10 bases at J; junction bases unmatched: 10. Germline CDR1 reads LNHDA; CDR2 reads SQIVND (reference sequence). In nucleotides, the CDR3 is TGTGCCAGTAGTCGCGGGGGGCTGGTGAACGAGCAGTTCTTC. It yields the protein CASSRGGLVNEQFF.

V is TRBV28 and J is TRBJ1-2; D gene uncertain. The CDR3 length is 13 residues. Germline lookup yields CDR1 MDHEN and CDR2 SYDVKM. The germline V and J ends were trimmed by 2 bases and 4 bases, with 8 bases remaining between them. The CDR3 DNA sequence: TGTGCCAGCAGTTTAGAACAGCCCTATGGCTACACCTTC. Protein product: CASSLEQPYGYTF.

The chain employs TRBV5-1 and TRBJ2-7; TRBD2 aligns across 9 bases. V shed 4 bases, J shed 3 bases, and the junction held 8 bases outside the gene matches. This CDR3 contains 15 residues. Germline CDR1 SGHRS, CDR2 YFSETQ. The CDR3 sequence is CASSSAPTSGYEQYV. The CDR3 bases are TGCGCCAGCAGCAGCGCACCGACTAGCGGCTACGAGCAGTACGTC.

The chain combines TRBV6-6 with TRBJ2-5, with D possibly TRBD1 on 5 matching bases. The DNA end is a closer match to TRBJ2-7, so the J assignment may be wrong. Looked up from germline, CDR1 is MNHNY and CDR2 is SVGAGI (reference sequence). The CDR3 loop spans 15 amino acids. CDR3 loop: CASSYSGRTTNEQYF. In nucleotides, the CDR3 is TGTGCCAGCAGTTACTCGGGCAGGACAACCAACGAGCAGTACTTC.

The chain employs TRBV2 and TRBJ2-3; D is perhaps TRBD1 (6 bases). The CDR3 has 15 amino acids. CDR1 and CDR2 (germline): SNHLY, FYNNEI. With 3 bases removed from V and 1 base from J, the gap between germline ends came to 11 bases. CDR3 amino acids: CASSDRGSGTDTQYF. CDR3 DNA: TGTGCCAGCAGTGATAGGGGGAGCGGCACAGATACGCAGTATTTT.

The rearrangement uses TRBV4-2 and TRBJ2-1; D is undetermined. V lost 0 bases and J 6 bases, leaving 6 bases between the germline ends. CDR1 is LGHNA and CDR2 is YNFKEQ in the germline V gene. The length of the CDR3 is 13 residues. CDR3 in amino acids: CASSQESTNEQFF. The CDR3 coding sequence is TGTGCCAGCAGCCAAGAATCTACCAATGAGCAGTTCTTC.

The gene calls are TRBV6-1 and TRBJ2-7; D may correspond to TRBD1 or TRBD2 (6 bases each). CDR3 length: 15 amino acids. V dropped 6 bases and J dropped 2 bases, with 17 bases sitting between them. The germline V gene encodes CDR1 MNHNS and CDR2 SASEGT. CDR3 protein: CASRDLRDKTYEQYV. CDR3 nucleotides: TGTGCCAGCAGGGATCTGCGGGACAAGACCTACGAGCAGTACGTC.

This rearrangement joins TRBV5-6 to TRBJ1-6; unclear D gene. In germline, CDR1 is SGHDT, CDR2 YYEEEE. V dropped 4 bases and J dropped 6 bases, with 11 bases sitting between them. CDR3 length: 14 amino acids. This CDR3 is CASSPGRVNSPLHF. The DNA for the CDR3 is TGTGCCAGCAGCCCCGGACGGGTTAATTCACCCCTCCACTTT.

The chain links TRBV18 to TRBJ2-3, with 7 bases lining up with TRBD1. Germline CDR1 reads KGHSH; CDR2 reads LQKENI. V shed 4 bases, J shed 3 bases, and the junction held 1 base outside the gene matches. This CDR3 comprises 13 residues. The CDR3 DNA reads TGTGCCAGCTCACAGACAGGGACAGATACGCAGTATTTT. As protein: CASSQTGTDTQYF.

The rearrangement links TRBV5-1 to TRBJ2-2; D possibly corresponds to TRBD2 (7 bases). CDR1 is SGHRS, CDR2 YFSETQ, per germline. This CDR3 is built from 16 residues. Trimming took 4 bases from V and 4 from J, leaving 17 bases between them. The CDR3, as DNA: TGCGCCAGCAGCCCAGGCGCGGGGGCGAGCACCGGGGAGCTGTTTTTT. Encoded protein: CASSPGAGASTGELFF. Variable domain in full (rest from reference TRBV5-1 and TRBJ2-2): KAGVTQTPRYLIKTRGQQVTLSCSPISGHRSVSWYQQTPGQGLQFLFEYFSETQRNKGNFPGRFSGRQFSNSRSEMNVSTLELGDSALYLCASSPGAGASTGELFFGEGSRLTVL.

The gene calls are TRBV6-5 and TRBJ2-1; possible D gene TRBD2, 6 bases. CDR3 size: 12 residues. CDR1 MNHEY and CDR2 SVGAGI come from the germline V gene. The ends were cut back, 5 bases at V and 10 bases at J, with 12 bases in the middle. The DNA for the CDR3 is TGTGCCAGCAGTGGGGGGTACTCGGAGCAGTTCTTC. As protein: CASSGGYSEQFF.

The sample holds a few counts of this clone. The chain recombines TRBV19 with TRBJ1-1; D gene ambiguous. CDR3 length equals 13 residues. V dropped 1 base and J dropped 5 bases, with 8 bases sitting between them. Germline values: CDR1 LNHDA, CDR2 SQIVND (reference sequence). This CDR3 reads CASSIGGWTEAFF. The CDR3 coding sequence is TGTGCCAGTAGTATAGGAGGGTGGACTGAAGCTTTCTTT.

This chain uses TRBV15 with TRBJ1-2; 7 nucleotides match TRBD1. The CDR3 runs 14 residues. J was trimmed by 2 bases and V by 3 bases; bases with no gene match: 3. Germline V CDR1 and CDR2: LNHNV, YYDKDF (reference sequence). CDR3 amino acids: CATSRAGQNYGYTF. The CDR3, as DNA: TGTGCCACCAGCAGGGCGGGACAGAACTATGGCTACACCTTC.

This chain links TRBV12-5 with TRBJ2-3; D gene uncertain. The CDR3 consists of 13 residues. V was trimmed by 0 bases and J by 2 bases, leaving 3 bases between them. Per the germline V gene, CDR1 is LGHNT and CDR2 is FRNRAP. CDR3 sequence reads: CASGLVLTDTQYF. DNA of the CDR3: TGTGCTAGTGGTTTGGTACTCACAGATACGCAGTATTTT. Together with reference TRBV12-5 and TRBJ2-3, the CDR3 gives the full variable domain: DARVTQTPRHKVTEMGQEVTMRCQPILGHNTVFWYRQTMMQGLELLAYFRNRAPLDDSGMPKDRFSAEMPDATLATLKIQPSEPRDSAVYFCASGLVLTDTQYFGPGTRLTVL.

The chain employs TRBV28 and TRBJ2-7; TRBD1 aligns across 10 bases. Losses at the gene ends were 6 bases for V and 5 bases for J; bases not matched to a gene: 7. Germline V gene lookup returns CDR1 MDHEN and CDR2 SYDVKM. This CDR3 spans 14 amino acids. CDR3 amino acids: CASRRQGALNEQYV. CDR3 DNA: TGTGCCAGCAGACGACAGGGGGCGTTAAACGAGCAGTACGTC.